Described below is a single T cell receptor (beta chain) sequence and its context. Some clones are missing from TCRdb's copy, which holds only in-frame ones; the method was immunoSEQ multiplex PCR. The table includes about 15,000 clones, around 80% detected once. Per the germline V gene, CDR1 is MRHNA and CDR2 is SNTAGT. The V segment lost 0 bases and the J segment 4 bases; nucleotides outside the gene matches: 4. CDR3 length: 15 residues. These data belong to a study of PD-1 blockade in classical Hodgkin lymphoma. Study in general: Patients were dosed intravenously with nivolumab at 3 mg/kg every 2 weeks.

All patients experienced relapse after autologous stem cell transplantation, and brentuximab vedotin exposure was variable. The TCR originated in a human donor with classical Hodgkin lymphoma. The V call is TRBV6-4, the J call TRBJ1-2, with 8 bases matching TRBD1. The source material was peripheral blood mononuclear cells (PBMCs), sampled before the second cycle of nivolumab. This CDR3 is CASSDSAGGGYGYTF. CDR3 DNA sequence: TGTGCCAGCAGTGACTCGGCAGGGGGCGGCTATGGCTACACCTTC.